Here is one T cell receptor beta chain with its context. This specimen belongs to a study of shared clonotypes between healthy human individuals. Each of the donors was a healthy adult who was HIV-negative and had not had a recent acute infection or vaccination. The authors loaded around 220 ng DNA, roughly 27,000 T cell genomes, into sorted-subset replicate PCRs. The table came from immunoSEQ multiplex PCR; TCRdb's copy has only in-frame clones and leaves some out. The data contain approximately 1,500,000 clones, 95% to 99% of them singletons. The CDR3 has 14 residues. Germline values: CDR1 SGHAT, CDR2 FQNNGV. V was pared by 3 bases and J by 8 bases, with 7 bases of the junction left unmatched.

The chain couples TRBV11-2 to TRBJ1-2, with 9 positions matching TRBD1. This receptor was obtained from a man aged 30 to 45 in good health. Sequencing used naive CD4+ T cells sorted from blood. As for subset: CD45RA+ positively selected. CDR3 nucleotide sequence: TGTGCCAGCAGCTTGCCCGGGACAGGGACAGGCTACACCTTC. Translated: CASSLPGTGTGYTF.